This T cell receptor (beta chain) appears in the sequencing data of a study of T cells in Graves' hyperthyroidism and ophthalmopathy. Whole-study results and caveats: A 13 V-J signature model discriminated ophthalmopathy versus stable hyperthyroidism.

The CDR3 regions of TCR beta were amplified from RNA transcripts. HTBI primers were employed in a first-round RT-PCR of the TCR CDR3. TCRdb recomputed calls from the multiplex PCR reads with MiXCR, one row per CDR3 protein. The data show fewer than 750,000 distinct CDR3 sequences, with under 15% seen just once and roughly 4.5% held by the top ten. Per the germline V gene, CDR1 is MNHEY and CDR2 is SVGAGI. The germline V and J ends were trimmed by 4 bases and 2 bases, with 12 bases remaining between them. The CDR3 totals 14 residues. This clonotype was found many times. Its antigen is unidentified. The source material was blood. This clonotype was sampled from a woman between 40 and 50 years old with Graves' ophthalmopathy. The rearrangement joins TRBV6-5 to TRBJ2-7; D unresolved. The chain's CDR3 is CASSSADRAYEQYF. The DNA of the CDR3 is TGTGCCAGCAGTTCTGCGGACCGAGCCTACGAGCAGTACTTC.